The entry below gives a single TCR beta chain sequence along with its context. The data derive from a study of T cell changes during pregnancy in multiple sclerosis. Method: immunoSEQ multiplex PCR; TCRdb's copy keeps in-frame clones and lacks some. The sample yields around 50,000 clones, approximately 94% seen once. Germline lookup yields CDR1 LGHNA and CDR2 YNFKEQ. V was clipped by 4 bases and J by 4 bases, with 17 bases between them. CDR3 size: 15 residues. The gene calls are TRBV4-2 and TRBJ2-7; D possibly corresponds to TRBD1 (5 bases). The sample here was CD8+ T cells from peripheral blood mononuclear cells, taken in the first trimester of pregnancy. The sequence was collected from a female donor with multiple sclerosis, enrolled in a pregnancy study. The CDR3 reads CASSPSLSGMYEQYF. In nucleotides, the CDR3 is TGTGCCAGCAGCCCATCTCTGTCAGGGATGTACGAGCAGTACTTC.